These 3 T cell receptor beta chains came from one sample sequenced in a study of blood T cell repertoires in COVID-19. TCRdb keeps only in-frame clones here, not all; method: immunoSEQ multiplex PCR. The sample consists of some 300,000 clones, more than 75% of them appearing once. What was sequenced was PBMCs or T cells enriched from blood (not recorded which). The receptor source for this set is an older woman in a cohort exposed to, infected with or recovered from COVID-19 (not recorded which).

V is TRBV7-8 and J is TRBJ2-2; D possibly corresponds to TRBD1 (7 bases). CDR1 SGHVS and CDR2 FQNEAQ come from the germline V gene. Between the trimmed V and J ends, which lost 5 bases and 0 bases, there was a span of 13 bases. The CDR3 sequence is 16 residues long. CDR3 in amino acids: CASSPSGGTNTGELFF. CDR3 nucleotides: TGTGCCAGCAGCCCCTCAGGGGGGACGAACACCGGGGAGCTGTTTTTT.

This clone was detected a few times. This chain links TRBV25-1 with TRBJ1-2; D not resolved. The CDR3 length is 14 residues. Germline V lookup: CDR1 MGHDK, CDR2 SYGVNS. The germline V and J ends were trimmed by 2 bases and 2 bases, with 9 bases remaining between them. This CDR3 is CASSETGRNYGYTF. The DNA of the CDR3 is TGTGCCAGCAGTGAAACTGGGCGAAACTATGGCTACACCTTC.

The CDR3: CASSRTGRGTDTQYF. CDR3 nucleotides: TGTGCCAGCAGTAGGACAGGTCGGGGCACAGATACGCAGTATTTT. The V and J genes are TRBV27 and TRBJ2-3; TRBD1 aligns across 7 bases. The V gene's germline CDR1 is MNHEY and CDR2 SMNVEV (reference sequence). The V gene end was trimmed by 5 bases and the J gene end by 1 base; junction bases not matched to a gene: 6. The length of the CDR3 is 15 residues.